Following are 30 T cell receptor beta chains from one sample sequenced in a study of cytomegalovirus exposure and HLA in healthy donors. This PCR relied on a set of 60 Vbeta primers and 13 Jbeta primers. Profiled with immunoSEQ multiplex PCR; TCRdb holds only in-frame clones, not every one. The sample records roughly 97,000 clones, around four fifths being singletons. The source material was PBMCs. The receptors come from a woman in her forties in good health and CMV-seronegative.

This chain links TRBV19 with TRBJ2-4, with TRBD1 matching 8 bases. Looked up from germline, CDR1 is LNHDA and CDR2 is SQIVND (reference sequence). The trim removed 7 bases at V and 2 bases at J, leaving 7 bases unmatched. The CDR3 has 15 amino acids. This CDR3 reads CASNRQGRTKNIQYF. In nucleotides, the CDR3 is TGTGCCAGTAACCGACAGGGGAGGACCAAAAACATTCAGTACTTC.

The V and J genes are TRBV10-3 and TRBJ2-3; 10 nucleotides agree with TRBD1. The CDR3 runs 14 residues. Germline CDR1 and CDR2: ENHRY and SYGVKD. The trim removed 4 bases at V and 4 bases at J, leaving 2 bases unmatched. This CDR3 is CAISVGTGADTQYF. CDR3 bases: TGTGCCATCAGTGTGGGGACAGGGGCAGATACGCAGTATTTT.

This sequence joins TRBV5-5 and TRBJ1-2; D is ambiguous. This CDR3 region has 14 residues. The germline CDR1 and CDR2 sequences are SGHKS and YYEKEE (reference sequence). V was trimmed by 4 bases and J by 2 bases, leaving 12 bases between them. The CDR3 loop is CASSGEWANYGYTF. The CDR3 DNA sequence: TGTGCCAGCAGCGGGGAGTGGGCGAACTATGGCTACACCTTC.

The chain links TRBV5-6 to TRBJ2-7; TRBD2 might be the D (7 bases). Germline CDR1 and CDR2: SGHDT and YYEEEE. V shed 2 bases and J shed 7 bases, with 16 bases lying between them. This CDR3 region has 14 residues. The CDR3 region is CASSFVRGRGEQYF. The DNA for the CDR3 is TGTGCCAGCAGCTTTGTGCGGGGGCGCGGGGAGCAGTACTTC.

V is TRBV2 and J is TRBJ1-5, with TRBD1 identical over 9 bases. This CDR3 region has 14 residues. The ends lost 9 bases at V and 4 bases at J; junction bases unmatched: 7. CDR1 and CDR2 (germline): SNHLY, FYNNEI. As DNA, the CDR3 is TGTGCCAGTGAGACCGGGACAGGGAATCAGCCCCAGCATTTT. Translating it yields CASETGTGNQPQHF.

This clone was seen only once. The rearrangement links TRBV28 to TRBJ1-1, with 7 bases that match TRBD1. Germline CDR1 is MDHEN and CDR2 is SYDVKM. The V segment lost 5 bases and the J segment 1 base; nucleotides outside the gene matches: 4. The CDR3 consists of 14 residues. The CDR3 bases are TGTGCCAGCAGTACCCGGACAGGGAACACTGAAGCTTTCTTT. Translation gives CASSTRTGNTEAFF.

This clone was counted between two and nine times. Different DNA sequences within this sample yield the same CDR3. V and J are TRBV5-1 and TRBJ1-1; the D is unclear. The CDR3 has 14 residues. Per germline, CDR1 SGHRS and CDR2 YFSETQ. The germline V and J ends were trimmed by 0 bases and 4 bases, with 10 bases remaining between them. CDR3 sequence reads: CASSLGGMGTEAFF. Written as DNA, the CDR3 is TGCGCCAGCAGCTTGGGAGGGATGGGCACTGAAGCTTTCTTT. The full variable domain, in which reference TRBV5-1 and TRBJ1-1 provide the parts outside the CDR3, is KAGVTQTPRYLIKTRGQQVTLSCSPISGHRSVSWYQQTPGQGLQFLFEYFSETQRNKGNFPGRFSGRQFSNSRSEMNVSTLELGDSALYLCASSLGGMGTEAFFGQGTRLTVV.

The chain joins TRBV27 to TRBJ1-5; 7 bases align to TRBD1. V was clipped by 5 bases and J by 4 bases; unmatched bases: 8. Germline V lookup: CDR1 MNHEY, CDR2 SMNVEV (reference sequence). The CDR3 covers 15 residues. CDR3 amino acids: CASSPTTGLNQPQHF. CDR3 coding DNA: TGTGCCAGCAGTCCTACGACAGGGTTGAATCAGCCCCAGCATTTT.

The V call is TRBV5-6, the J call TRBJ2-7, with 8 bases that match TRBD2. Germline lookup yields CDR1 SGHDT and CDR2 YYEEEE. V trimming: 4 bases; J trimming: 4 bases; junction bases outside the gene matches: 13. The CDR3 length is 16 residues. Written as DNA, the CDR3 is TGTGCCAGCAGCCTATTAGCAAGCGGGAGTAGTTACGAGCAGTACTTC. The encoded protein is CASSLLASGSSYEQYF.

V and J are TRBV29-1 and TRBJ2-2; 13 bases are shared with TRBD2. Looked up from germline, CDR1 is SQVTM and CDR2 is ANQGSEA. With 3 bases clipped from V and 3 bases from J, the junction kept 10 bases outside the gene matches. This CDR3 is 18 amino acids long. The DNA for the CDR3 is TGCAGCGTTGAGAAGATACTAGCGGGAGGGGATTACACCGGGGAGCTGTTTTTT. Its translation: CSVEKILAGGDYTGELFF.

This clone has more than one count but fewer than ten. The chain joins TRBV27 to TRBJ1-1; D gene ambiguous. Per germline, CDR1 MNHEY and CDR2 SMNVEV (reference sequence). Trimming cost V 2 bases and J 8 bases, with 15 bases left between them. CDR3 size: 14 residues. CDR3 DNA: TGTGCCAGCAGTTTAGCGGGCAGCGTCAGAGAAGCTTTCTTT. This codes for CASSLAGSVREAFF.

This rearrangement joins TRBV7-2 to TRBJ1-1; D call uncertain. Germline-derived CDR1 and CDR2 are SGHTA and FQGNSA. The V gene lost 8 bases and the J gene lost 10 bases, with 23 bases spanning the gap. The CDR3 covers 14 residues. CDR3 nucleotides: TGTGCCAGCCTAACGGCGGCGGGGATGTCGCGAGCTTTCTTT. This encodes CASLTAAGMSRAFF.

The J gene is TRBJ2-7, the V gene TRBV7-2; TRBD2 matches at 9 bases. V was pared by 5 bases and J by 1 base, with 9 bases of the junction left unmatched. This CDR3 contains 16 residues. Germline V gene lookup returns CDR1 SGHTA and CDR2 FQGNSA. DNA of the CDR3: TGTGCCAGCAGCCCAAAGAATAGCGGGAGTTCCTACGAGCAGTACTTC. Translation: CASSPKNSGSSYEQYF.

This clone was seen only once. The genes are TRBV5-1 and TRBJ2-5; possible D gene TRBD2, 6 bases. Deletions cut 3 bases from V and 2 bases from J, with 14 bases between. CDR3 length: 15 amino acids. Germline CDR1 reads SGHRS; CDR2 reads YFSETQ. CDR3 amino acids: CASSSAGGLQETQYF. The DNA of the CDR3 is TGCGCCAGCAGCTCCGCCGGGGGTCTACAAGAGACCCAGTACTTC.

The CDR3 DNA is TGTGCCACCCATGGGGGCAGGAGCAATCAGCCCCAGCATTTT. Its translation is CATHGGRSNQPQHF. The chain carries TRBV19 and TRBJ1-5; tentatively, D is TRBD1 (6 bases). Germline assignment: CDR1 LNHDA and CDR2 SQIVND (reference sequence). V was shortened by 10 bases and J by 1 base, with 14 bases between the two germline ends. The length of the CDR3 is 14 residues.

The rearrangement links TRBV9 to TRBJ2-7; TRBD1 matches at 8 bases. The CDR3 totals 13 residues. The ends lost 4 bases at V and 2 bases at J; junction bases unmatched: 2. Germline V lookup: CDR1 SGDLS, CDR2 YYNGEE. In nucleotides, the CDR3 is TGTGCCAGCAGCCGGGGACAGGCCTACGAGCAGTACTTC. This sequence encodes CASSRGQAYEQYF.

The chain is built from TRBV9 and TRBJ2-1; a weak D match, TRBD1 (5 bases). Between the trimmed V and J ends, which lost 5 bases and 6 bases, there was a span of 12 bases. The CDR3 sequence is 13 residues long. Germline V gene lookup returns CDR1 SGDLS and CDR2 YYNGEE. CDR3 coding DNA: TGTGCCAGCAGTCGCCCAGGGCTCAATGAGCAGTTCTTC. Translation gives CASSRPGLNEQFF. The full variable domain, with the rest looked up from reference TRBV9 and TRBJ2-1, is DSGVTQTPKHLITATGQRVTLRCSPRSGDLSVYWYQQSLDQGLQFLIQYYNGEERAKGNILERFSAQQFPDLHSELNLSSLELGDSALYFCASSRPGLNEQFFGPGTRLTVL.

This clone occurred a few times. The CDR3 nucleotides read TGTGCCAGCAGCCTAGGAATACCGGGAGGTGAGCAGTTCTTC. Translated: CASSLGIPGGEQFF. The J gene is TRBJ2-1, the V gene TRBV14, with 7 bases lining up with TRBD2. After removal of 4 bases from V and 9 bases from J, the junction contained 9 bases not matched to a gene. Germline CDR1 and CDR2: SGHDN and FVKESK. The CDR3 covers 14 residues.

The chain uses TRBV19 and TRBJ1-1; TRBD1 is a possible D gene (6 bases). V lost 6 bases and J lost 2, with 10 bases in between. This CDR3 has 13 residues. Per germline, CDR1 LNHDA and CDR2 SQIVND (reference sequence). The CDR3 sequence: CASSDRRNTEAFF. The CDR3 DNA reads TGTGCCAGTAGCGACAGGAGAAACACTGAAGCTTTCTTT.

This clone has only a few counts. For the CDR3, the DNA is TGTGCCGGTGGGGGGGGACCGATCGGGGAGCTGTTTTTT. Translation: CAGGGGPIGELFF. The J gene is TRBJ2-2, the V gene TRBV28; the match to TRBD2 covers 7 bases. Germline V gives CDR1 MDHEN, CDR2 SYDVKM. The CDR3 totals 13 residues. V shed 11 bases, J shed 7 bases, and the junction held 10 bases outside the gene matches. Based on the CDR3 plus reference TRBV28 and TRBJ2-2, the full variable domain is DVKVTQSSRYLVKRTGEKVFLECVQDMDHENMFWYRQDPGLGLRLIYFSYDVKMKEKGDIPEGYSVSREKKERFSLILESASTNQTSMYLCAGGGGPIGELFFGEGSRLTVL.

This clone was seen only once. V and J are TRBV7-2 and TRBJ2-1; D not resolved. This CDR3 spans 16 amino acids. CDR1 and CDR2 (germline): SGHTA, FQGNSA. V was shortened by 5 bases and J by 3 bases, with 17 bases between the two germline ends. CDR3 DNA sequence: TGTGCCAGCAGCACTGGAGTATCGAAGATCTACAATGAGCAGTTCTTC. Translated: CASSTGVSKIYNEQFF.

The V gene is TRBV5-1, the J gene TRBJ1-2, with D tentatively TRBD1 (5 bases). Per the germline V gene, CDR1 is SGHRS and CDR2 is YFSETQ. The V end was cut by 4 bases, the J end by 4 bases, with 17 bases between. The CDR3 loop spans 15 amino acids. CDR3 residues: CASSRRDPEGYGYTF. The CDR3 DNA reads as TGCGCCAGCAGCCGTCGGGACCCGGAGGGCTATGGCTACACCTTC.

V usage is TRBV19 and J usage is TRBJ1-1, with a tentative D call TRBD1 (5 bases). CDR1 is LNHDA and CDR2 is SQIVND in the germline V gene (reference sequence). V lost 0 bases and J lost 5, with 16 bases in between. The CDR3 contains 16 residues. The CDR3 bases are TGTGCCAGTAGTATAGACATAGGGGTCGCGGGGACTGAAGCTTTCTTT. Encoded protein: CASSIDIGVAGTEAFF.

This clone showed up just a few times. The chain employs TRBV28 and TRBJ2-7; tentative D call: TRBD1 (7 bases). In germline, CDR1 is MDHEN, CDR2 SYDVKM. The CDR3 consists of 15 residues. Trimming pared 4 bases from V and 0 bases from J, leaving 13 bases between. The CDR3 DNA sequence: TGTGCCAGCAGTTCCCCAGGGGGGAACTCCTACGAGCAGTACTTC. Translation gives CASSSPGGNSYEQYF.

This clone was seen a few times. The chain couples TRBV5-8 to TRBJ2-2; TRBD1 agrees at 7 bases. The J segment lost 5 bases and the V segment lost 5 bases, leaving 15 bases of the junction unmatched. In germline, CDR1 is SGHTS, CDR2 YDEGEE. The CDR3 runs 17 residues. The CDR3 reads CASREWTGTDSTGELFF. The CDR3 DNA sequence: TGTGCCAGCAGAGAGTGGACTGGGACAGATTCAACCGGGGAGCTGTTTTTT.

This sequence joins TRBV7-9 and TRBJ2-1; 14 bases are shared with TRBD2. This CDR3 has 16 amino acids. The germline CDR1 and CDR2 sequences are SEHNR and FQNEAQ (reference sequence). With 3 bases clipped from V and 9 bases from J, the junction kept 7 bases outside the gene matches. CDR3 nucleotide sequence: TGTGCCAGCAGCTTCGATGTGACTAGCGGGAGGGGTGAGCAGTTCTTC. Its protein is CASSFDVTSGRGEQFF.

This clone showed up just once. The chain carries TRBV6-5 and TRBJ2-1; tentative D call: TRBD2 (6 bases). The V and J ends lost 2 bases and 7 bases respectively, with 9 bases between them. From germline, CDR1 is MNHEY and CDR2 SVGAGI. This CDR3 contains 13 residues. CDR3 protein: CASSYPAGNEQFF. In DNA form, the CDR3 reads TGTGCCAGCAGTTACCCGGCGGGGAATGAGCAGTTCTTC.

The chain recombines TRBV19 with TRBJ2-1, with 10 bases lining up with TRBD2. Germline assignment: CDR1 LNHDA and CDR2 SQIVND (reference sequence). The V gene end was trimmed by 6 bases and the J gene end by 8 bases; junction bases not matched to a gene: 10. The CDR3 has 15 residues. CDR3 protein: CASSLQAGGRHEQFF. The CDR3 DNA is TGTGCCAGTAGCCTCCAAGCGGGAGGGAGACATGAGCAGTTCTTC.

V and J are TRBV27 and TRBJ2-5; tentative D call: TRBD1 (5 bases). The DNA end is a closer match to TRBJ2-7, so the J assignment may be wrong. The germline V gene has CDR1 MNHEY and CDR2 SMNVEV (reference sequence). CDR3 length: 14 amino acids. CDR3 residues: CASSSLDRNHEQYF. The DNA of the CDR3 is TGTGCCAGCAGTTCCCTCGACAGAAACCACGAGCAGTACTTC.

The rearrangement uses TRBV13 and TRBJ2-1; D may be TRBD2 (5 bases). The V end lost 4 bases, the J end lost 6 bases, and 10 bases lay between the germline ends. Germline V gives CDR1 PRHDT, CDR2 FYEKMQ (reference sequence). The CDR3 is 13 residues long. The chain's CDR3 is CASSSLSGNEQFF. In DNA, the CDR3 is TGTGCCAGCAGCTCCCTCAGCGGCAATGAGCAGTTCTTC.